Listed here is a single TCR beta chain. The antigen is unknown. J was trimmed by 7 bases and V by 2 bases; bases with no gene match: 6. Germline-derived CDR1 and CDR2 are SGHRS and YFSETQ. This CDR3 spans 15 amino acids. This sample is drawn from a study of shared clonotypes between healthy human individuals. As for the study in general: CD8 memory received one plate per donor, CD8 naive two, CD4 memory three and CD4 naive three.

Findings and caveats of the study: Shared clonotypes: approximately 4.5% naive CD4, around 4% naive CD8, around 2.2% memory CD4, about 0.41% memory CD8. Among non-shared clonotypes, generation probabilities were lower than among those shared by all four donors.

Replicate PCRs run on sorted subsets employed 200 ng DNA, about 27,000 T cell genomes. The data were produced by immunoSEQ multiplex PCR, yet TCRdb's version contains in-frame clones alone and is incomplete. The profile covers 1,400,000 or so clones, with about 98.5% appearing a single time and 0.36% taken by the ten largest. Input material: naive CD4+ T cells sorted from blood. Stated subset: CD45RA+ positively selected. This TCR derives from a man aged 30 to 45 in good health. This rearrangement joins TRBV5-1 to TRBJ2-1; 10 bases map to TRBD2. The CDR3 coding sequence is TGCGCCAGCAGCTTTAACGGACTAGCGGAGAATGAGCAGTTCTTC. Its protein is CASSFNGLAENEQFF.